This T cell receptor beta chain was identified during a study of T cell changes during pregnancy in multiple sclerosis. Only in-frame clones appear in the TCRdb table, and some are missing; sequencing was by immunoSEQ multiplex PCR. The data contain around 31,000 clones, 90% of them seen just once; the ten biggest clones take up about 4.5%. The germline CDR1 and CDR2 sequences are PRHDT and FYEKMQ (reference sequence). This CDR3 is 14 amino acids long. After removal of 4 bases from V and 8 bases from J, the junction contained 10 bases not matched to a gene. The source material was CD8+ T cells from peripheral blood mononuclear cells, sampled in the second trimester of pregnancy. The TCR comes from a female donor with multiple sclerosis, enrolled in a pregnancy study. This sequence joins TRBV13 and TRBJ1-1, with 7 positions matching TRBD1. In DNA, the CDR3 is TGTGCCAGCAGCTCAACAGGGGCTCTCCTCGAAGCTTTCTTT. Amino acid sequence: CASSSTGALLEAFF.